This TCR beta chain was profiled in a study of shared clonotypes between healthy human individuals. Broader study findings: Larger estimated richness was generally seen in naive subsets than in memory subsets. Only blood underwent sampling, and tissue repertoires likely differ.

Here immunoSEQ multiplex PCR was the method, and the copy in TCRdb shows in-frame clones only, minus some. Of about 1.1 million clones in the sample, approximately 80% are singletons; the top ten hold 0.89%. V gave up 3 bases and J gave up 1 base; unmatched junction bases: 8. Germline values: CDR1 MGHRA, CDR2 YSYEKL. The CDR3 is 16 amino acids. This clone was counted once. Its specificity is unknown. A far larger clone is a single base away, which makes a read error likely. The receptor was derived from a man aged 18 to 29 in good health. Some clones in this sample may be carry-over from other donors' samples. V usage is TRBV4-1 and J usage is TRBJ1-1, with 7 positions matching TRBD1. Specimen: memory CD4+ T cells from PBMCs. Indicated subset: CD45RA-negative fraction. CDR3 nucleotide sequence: TGCGCCAGCAGCCAGGAGGGGGCAACACGGAACACTGAAGCTTTCTTT. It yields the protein CASSQEGATRNTEAFF.